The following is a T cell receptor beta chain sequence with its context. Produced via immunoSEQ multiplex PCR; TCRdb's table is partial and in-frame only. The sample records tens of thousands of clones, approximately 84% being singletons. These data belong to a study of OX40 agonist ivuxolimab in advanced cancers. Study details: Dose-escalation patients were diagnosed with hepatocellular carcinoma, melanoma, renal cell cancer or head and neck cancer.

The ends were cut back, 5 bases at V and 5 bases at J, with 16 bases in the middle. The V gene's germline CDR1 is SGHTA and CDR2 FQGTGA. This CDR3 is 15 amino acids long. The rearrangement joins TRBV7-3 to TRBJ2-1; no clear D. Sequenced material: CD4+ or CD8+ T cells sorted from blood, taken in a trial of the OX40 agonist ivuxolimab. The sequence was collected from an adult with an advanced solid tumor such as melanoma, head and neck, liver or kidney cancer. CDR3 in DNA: TGTGCCAGCAGCACTCGACTGGGGAAGGACAATGAGCAGTTCTTC. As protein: CASSTRLGKDNEQFF.